This T cell receptor (beta chain) was found in a study of CD8 T cells in ankylosing spondylitis. Libraries for TCR beta were made by quantitative 5'-RACE with molecular barcodes. TCRdb passed the 5' RACE reads through MiXCR, listing each CDR3 protein once. Of about 210,000 distinct CDR3 sequences listed, roughly 8.2% are singletons. Trimming stripped 3 bases from V and 3 bases from J, with 9 bases between. CDR3 length: 13 amino acids. Study-level results: In ankylosing spondylitis patients, matched synovial fluid reportedly showed significant enrichment of disease-linked clones.

This clonotype was recorded at least ten times. Its antigen is as yet unknown. V usage is TRBV12-3 or TRBV12-4 and J usage is TRBJ2-7; D gene ambiguous. The sample was blood, either unsorted or a sorted T cell fraction (not recorded which). The receptor's source is a female donor with ankylosing spondylitis or in good health (not recorded which). This CDR3 is CASSFSRNYEQYF. The CDR3 DNA follows: TGTGCCAGCAGTTTTTCCAGGAACTACGAGCAGTACTTC.